The 4 T cell receptor beta chains given below trace back to one sample, sequenced in a study of blood T cell repertoires in COVID-19. Generated by immunoSEQ multiplex PCR, the TCRdb table keeps only in-frame clones and is missing some. The profile shows 200,000 to 250,000 clones, more than 80% of them singletons. The sequenced sample was PBMCs or T cells enriched from blood (not recorded which). All receptors derive from a woman aged 40 to 55 with acute COVID-19.

V usage is TRBV6-1 and J usage is TRBJ2-1; 14 bases match TRBD2. The V gene end was trimmed by 3 bases and the J gene end by 5 bases; junction bases not matched to a gene: 9. Per germline, CDR1 MNHNS and CDR2 SASEGT. CDR3 length: 18 residues. The DNA of the CDR3 is TGTGCCAGCAGTGACGCCGGACTAGCGGGGGGCCCAAACAATGAGCAGTTCTTC. Protein sequence: CASSDAGLAGGPNNEQFF.

The gene calls are TRBV7-2 and TRBJ1-2; TRBD1 agrees at 7 bases. Germline CDR1 and CDR2: SGHTA and FQGNSA. The CDR3 contains 12 residues. The ends lost 5 bases at V and 8 bases at J; junction bases unmatched: 5. The CDR3 nucleotides read TGTGCCAGCAGCACAACAGGGGACGGCTACACCTTC. This codes for CASSTTGDGYTF.

V and J are TRBV5-1 and TRBJ1-1; TRBD1 agrees at 8 bases. Germline V CDR1 and CDR2: SGHRS, YFSETQ. This CDR3 has 17 residues. V trimming: 1 base; J trimming: 0 bases; junction bases outside the gene matches: 8. CDR3 DNA sequence: TGCGCCAGCAGCTTGCACGGACAGGGACTCGTGAACACTGAAGCTTTCTTT. This gives the protein CASSLHGQGLVNTEAFF.

J is TRBJ2-1 and V is TRBV30, with 10 bases aligning to TRBD2. Looked up from germline, CDR1 is GTSNPN and CDR2 is SVGIG (reference sequence). The CDR3 has 15 amino acids. Unmatched junction bases numbered 3, after V lost 0 bases and J lost 4 bases. The CDR3, as DNA: TGTGCCTGGAGTGTGGGGACTAGCGCTTACAATGAGCAGTTCTTC. Its protein product is CAWSVGTSAYNEQFF.